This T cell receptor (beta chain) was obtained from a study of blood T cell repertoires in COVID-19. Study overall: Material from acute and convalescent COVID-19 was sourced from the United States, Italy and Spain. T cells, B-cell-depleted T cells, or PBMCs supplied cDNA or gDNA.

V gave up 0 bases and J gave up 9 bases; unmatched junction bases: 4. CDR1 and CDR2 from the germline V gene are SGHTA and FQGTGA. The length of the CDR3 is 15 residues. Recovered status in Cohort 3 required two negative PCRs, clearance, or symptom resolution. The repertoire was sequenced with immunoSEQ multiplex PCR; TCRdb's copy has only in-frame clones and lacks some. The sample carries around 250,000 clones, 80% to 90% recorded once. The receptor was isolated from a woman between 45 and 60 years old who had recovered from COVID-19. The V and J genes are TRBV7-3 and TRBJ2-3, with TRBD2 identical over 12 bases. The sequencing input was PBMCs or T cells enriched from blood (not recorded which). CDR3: CASSLTSLAGGTQYF. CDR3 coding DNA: TGTGCCAGCAGCTTAACAAGTCTAGCGGGGGGGACGCAGTATTTT.